Shown below are 10 T cell receptor beta chains from a single sample sequenced in a study of brain T cells in children with intractable seizures. TCRdb's copy holds only in-frame clones and misses some; the assay was immunoSEQ multiplex PCR. The sample gives more than 40,000 clones, 80% to 95% of which show up once; approximately 6% is in the top ten. Source: peripheral blood, taken at surgery. Receptors originate from a girl aged 2 to 10 with tuberous sclerosis and intractable seizures.

The gene calls are TRBV13 and TRBJ2-1; 9 bases are shared with TRBD1. Germline V CDR1 and CDR2: PRHDT, FYEKMQ (reference sequence). V shed 5 bases and J 8 bases; nucleotides not matched to a gene: 7. The CDR3 loop spans 14 amino acids. The CDR3 reads CASSLQQGADEQFF. CDR3 sequence (DNA): TGTGCCAGCAGCCTCCAACAGGGGGCCGATGAGCAGTTCTTC.

This chain joins TRBV9 and TRBJ1-1; D is unclear. V lost 4 bases and J lost 6, with 7 bases in between. This CDR3 is built from 11 residues. The V gene's germline CDR1 is SGDLS and CDR2 YYNGEE. CDR3 coding DNA: TGTGCCAGCAGCCCCCGTCCTGAAGCTTTCTTT. Amino acid sequence: CASSPRPEAFF.

As DNA, the CDR3 is TGTGCCAGCAGCCAAGATATGGGACAGAGGATCTATGGCTACACCTTC. Its protein product is CASSQDMGQRIYGYTF. The chain carries TRBV14 and TRBJ1-2, with 7 bases fitting TRBD1. V was clipped by 0 bases and J by 4 bases; unmatched bases: 8. The length of the CDR3 is 16 residues. In germline, CDR1 is SGHDN, CDR2 FVKESK. The variable domain in full, with the rest retrieved from reference TRBV14 and TRBJ1-2, is EAGVTQFPSHSVIEKGQTVTLRCDPISGHDNLYWYRRVMGKEIKFLLHFVKESKQDESGMPNNRFLAERTGGTYSTLKVQPAELEDSGVYFCASSQDMGQRIYGYTFGSGTRLTVV.

The J gene is TRBJ2-7, the V gene TRBV14; D not resolved. Germline assignment: CDR1 SGHDN and CDR2 FVKESK. CDR3 length equals 13 residues. Trimming cost V 0 bases and J 9 bases, with 12 bases left between them. In DNA, the CDR3 is TGTGCCAGCAGCCAAGAAGTGGCCGACCGGCAGTACGTC. It yields the protein CASSQEVADRQYV.

Remarks on this clone: The junction shows a germline mismatch at one end, possibly a read error. The chain is built from TRBV7-7 and TRBJ1-2, with D possibly being TRBD1 (5 bases). This CDR3 has 13 amino acids. CDR1 is SSHAT and CDR2 is FNYEAQ in the germline V gene (reference sequence). The DNA of the CDR3 is TGTGCTAGCAGCTTTAGTCCGGGGGATGGCTACACCTTC. Its translation: CASSFSPGDGYTF.

The chain has TRBV5-6 and TRBJ1-5, with 7 bases identical to TRBD1. The length of the CDR3 is 15 residues. Per the germline V gene, CDR1 is SGHDT and CDR2 is YYEEEE. Trimming cost V 2 bases and J 4 bases; bases outside gene matches: 6. The chain's CDR3 is CASSLTGVGNQPQHF. The CDR3 DNA reads TGTGCCAGCAGCTTAACAGGGGTTGGGAATCAGCCCCAGCATTTT.

The chain is built from TRBV4-1 and TRBJ2-7, with D possibly being TRBD1 (5 bases). The V gene lost 0 bases and the J gene lost 4 bases, with 13 bases spanning the gap. The length of the CDR3 is 15 residues. Germline CDR1 and CDR2: MGHRA and YSYEKL. DNA for the CDR3: TGCGCCAGCAGCCAAGAAGTTGGCAGGGATTACGAGCAGTACTTC. This sequence encodes CASSQEVGRDYEQYF.

This chain uses TRBV24-1 with TRBJ2-1, with D possibly being TRBD2 (6 bases). Germline V CDR1 and CDR2: KGHDR, SFDVKD. This CDR3 has 15 residues. V lost 3 bases to trimming and J lost 6 bases, with 14 bases between them. CDR3: CATSDRRQGGNEQFF. In nucleotides, the CDR3 is TGTGCCACCAGTGATCGGCGCCAGGGAGGCAATGAGCAGTTCTTC.

The chain has TRBV4-1 and TRBJ1-6; the D gene is possibly TRBD1 (5 bases). V was trimmed by 5 bases and J by 1 base, leaving 12 bases between them. The length of the CDR3 is 16 residues. CDR1 MGHRA and CDR2 YSYEKL come from the germline V gene. CDR3 sequence reads: CASSSPTVSYNSPLHF. In nucleotides, the CDR3 is TGCGCCAGCAGCTCTCCGACAGTTTCCTATAATTCACCCCTCCACTTT.

The CDR3 sequence is CASSLWFGGGNTEAFF. Here the CDR3 DNA reads TGTGCCAGCAGTTTATGGTTTGGGGGCGGGAACACTGAAGCTTTCTTT. The chain is built from TRBV28 and TRBJ1-1, with D perhaps TRBD1 (6 bases). Trimming stripped 0 bases from V and 1 base from J, with 12 bases between. This CDR3 is 16 amino acids long. CDR1 and CDR2 (germline): MDHEN, SYDVKM.